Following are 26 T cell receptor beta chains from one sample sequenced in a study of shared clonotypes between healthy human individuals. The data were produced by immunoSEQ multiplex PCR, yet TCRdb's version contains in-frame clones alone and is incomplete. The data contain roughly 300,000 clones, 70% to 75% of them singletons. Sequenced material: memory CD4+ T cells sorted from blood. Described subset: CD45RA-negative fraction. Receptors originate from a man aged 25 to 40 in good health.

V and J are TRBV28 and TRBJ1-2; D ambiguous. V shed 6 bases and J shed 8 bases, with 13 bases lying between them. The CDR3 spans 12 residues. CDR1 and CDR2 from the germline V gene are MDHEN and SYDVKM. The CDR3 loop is CASRSGSRGYTF. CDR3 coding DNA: TGTGCCAGCAGGTCGGGGTCCCGGGGCTACACCTTC.

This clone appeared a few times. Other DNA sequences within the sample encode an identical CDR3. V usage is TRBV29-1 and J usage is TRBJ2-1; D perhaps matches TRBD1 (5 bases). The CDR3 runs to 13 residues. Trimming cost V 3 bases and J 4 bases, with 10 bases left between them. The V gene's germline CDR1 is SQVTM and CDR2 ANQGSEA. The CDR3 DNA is TGCAGCGTTGAGGGGTCAGGGTACAATGAGCAGTTCTTC. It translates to CSVEGSGYNEQFF.

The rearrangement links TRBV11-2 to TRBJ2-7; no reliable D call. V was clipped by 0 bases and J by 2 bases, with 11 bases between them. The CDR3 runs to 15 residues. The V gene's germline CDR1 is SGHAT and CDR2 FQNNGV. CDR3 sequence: CASSLDFPTAYEQYF. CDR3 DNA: TGTGCCAGCAGCTTAGATTTCCCCACGGCCTACGAGCAGTACTTC.

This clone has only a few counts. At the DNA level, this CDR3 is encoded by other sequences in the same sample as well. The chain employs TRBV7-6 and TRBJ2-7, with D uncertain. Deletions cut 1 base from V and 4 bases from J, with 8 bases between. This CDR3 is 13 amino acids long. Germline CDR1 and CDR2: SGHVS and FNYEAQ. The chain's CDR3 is CASSLGVGYEQYF. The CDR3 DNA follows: TGTGCCAGCAGCTTAGGGGTGGGTTACGAGCAGTACTTC.

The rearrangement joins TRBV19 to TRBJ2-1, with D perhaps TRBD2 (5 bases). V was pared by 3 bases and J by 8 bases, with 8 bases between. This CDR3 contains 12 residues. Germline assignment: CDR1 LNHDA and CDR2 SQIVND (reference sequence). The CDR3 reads CASSIKADEQFF. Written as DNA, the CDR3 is TGTGCCAGTAGTATCAAAGCGGATGAGCAGTTCTTC.

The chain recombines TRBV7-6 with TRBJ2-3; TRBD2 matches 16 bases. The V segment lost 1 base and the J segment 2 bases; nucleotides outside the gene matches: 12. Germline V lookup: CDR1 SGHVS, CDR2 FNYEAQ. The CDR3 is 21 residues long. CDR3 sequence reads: CASSLGSPAGLAGGPTDTQYF. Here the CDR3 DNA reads TGTGCCAGCAGCTTAGGATCCCCCGCGGGACTAGCGGGAGGGCCCACAGATACGCAGTATTTT.

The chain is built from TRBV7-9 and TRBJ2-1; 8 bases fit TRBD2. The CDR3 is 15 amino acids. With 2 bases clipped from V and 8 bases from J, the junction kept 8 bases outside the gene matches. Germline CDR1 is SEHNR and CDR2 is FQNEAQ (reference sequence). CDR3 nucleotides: TGTGCCAGCAGCTTAAACGGGAGGGATTGGGATGAGCAGTTCTTC. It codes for CASSLNGRDWDEQFF.

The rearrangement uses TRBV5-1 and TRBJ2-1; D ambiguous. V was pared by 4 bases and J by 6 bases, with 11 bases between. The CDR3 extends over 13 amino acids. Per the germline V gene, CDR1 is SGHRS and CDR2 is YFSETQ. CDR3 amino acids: CASSQNLGNEQFF. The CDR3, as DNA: TGCGCCAGCAGCCAAAATTTGGGCAATGAGCAGTTCTTC.

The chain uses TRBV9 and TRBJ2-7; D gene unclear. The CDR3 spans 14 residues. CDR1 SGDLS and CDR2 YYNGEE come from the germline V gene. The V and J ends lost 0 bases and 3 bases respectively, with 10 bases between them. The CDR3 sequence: CASSVGDGHYEQYF. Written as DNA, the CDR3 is TGTGCCAGCAGCGTAGGCGACGGCCACTACGAGCAGTACTTC.

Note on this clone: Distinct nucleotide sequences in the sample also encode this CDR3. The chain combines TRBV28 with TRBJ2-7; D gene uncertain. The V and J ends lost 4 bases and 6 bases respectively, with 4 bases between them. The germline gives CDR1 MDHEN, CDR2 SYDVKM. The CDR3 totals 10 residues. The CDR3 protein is CASSSGEQYF. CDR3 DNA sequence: TGTGCCAGCAGTTCGGGCGAGCAGTACTTC.

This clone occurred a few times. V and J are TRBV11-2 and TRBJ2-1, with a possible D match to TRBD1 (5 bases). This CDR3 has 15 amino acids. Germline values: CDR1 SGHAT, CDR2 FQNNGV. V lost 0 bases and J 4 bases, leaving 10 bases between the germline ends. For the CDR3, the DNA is TGTGCCAGCAGCTTAGAAAGGGGCCGGTACAATGAGCAGTTCTTC. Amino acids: CASSLERGRYNEQFF.

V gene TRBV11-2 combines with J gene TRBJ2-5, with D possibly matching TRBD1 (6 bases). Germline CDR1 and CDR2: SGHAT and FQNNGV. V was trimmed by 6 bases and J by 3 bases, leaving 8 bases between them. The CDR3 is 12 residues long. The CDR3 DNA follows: TGTGCCAGCAGACGGACAGAAGAGACCCAGTACTTC. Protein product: CASRRTEETQYF.

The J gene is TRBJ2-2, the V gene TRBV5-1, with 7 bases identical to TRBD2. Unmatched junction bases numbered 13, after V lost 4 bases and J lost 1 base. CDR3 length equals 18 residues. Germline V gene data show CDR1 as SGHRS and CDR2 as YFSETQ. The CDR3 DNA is TGCGCCAGCAGCCCTCGGGATAGCGGGTTAGTGAACACCGGGGAGCTGTTTTTT. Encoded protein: CASSPRDSGLVNTGELFF. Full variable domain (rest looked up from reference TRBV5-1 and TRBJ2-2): KAGVTQTPRYLIKTRGQQVTLSCSPISGHRSVSWYQQTPGQGLQFLFEYFSETQRNKGNFPGRFSGRQFSNSRSEMNVSTLELGDSALYLCASSPRDSGLVNTGELFFGEGSRLTVL.

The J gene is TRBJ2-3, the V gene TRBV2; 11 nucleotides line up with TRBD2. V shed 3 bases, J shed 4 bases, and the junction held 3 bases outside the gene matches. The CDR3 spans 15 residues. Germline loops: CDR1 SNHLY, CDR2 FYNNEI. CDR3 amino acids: CASSDPGLAADTQYF. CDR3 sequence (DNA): TGTGCCAGCAGTGACCCGGGACTAGCGGCAGATACGCAGTATTTT.

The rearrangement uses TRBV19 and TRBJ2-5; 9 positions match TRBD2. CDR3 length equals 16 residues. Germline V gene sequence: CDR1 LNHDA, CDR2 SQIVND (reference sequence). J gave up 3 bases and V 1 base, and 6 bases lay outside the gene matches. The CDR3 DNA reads TGTGCCAGTAGTATAGTCTTAGCGGGAGAGAAAGAGACCCAGTACTTC. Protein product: CASSIVLAGEKETQYF.

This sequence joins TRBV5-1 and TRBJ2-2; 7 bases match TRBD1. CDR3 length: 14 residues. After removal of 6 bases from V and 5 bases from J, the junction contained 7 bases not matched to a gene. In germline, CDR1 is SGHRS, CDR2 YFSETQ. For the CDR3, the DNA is TGCGCCAGCAATTACAGGGGAGATACCGGGGAGCTGTTTTTT. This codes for CASNYRGDTGELFF.

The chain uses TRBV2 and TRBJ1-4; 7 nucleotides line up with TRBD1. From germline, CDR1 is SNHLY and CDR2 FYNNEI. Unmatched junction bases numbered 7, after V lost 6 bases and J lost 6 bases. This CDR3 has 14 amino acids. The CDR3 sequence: CASRNGTAYEKLFF. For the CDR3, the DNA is TGTGCCAGCAGAAACGGGACAGCTTATGAAAAACTGTTTTTT.

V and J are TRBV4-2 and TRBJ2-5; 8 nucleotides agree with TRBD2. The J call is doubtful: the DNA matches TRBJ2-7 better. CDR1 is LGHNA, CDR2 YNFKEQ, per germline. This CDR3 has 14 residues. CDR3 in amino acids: CASSQDTSGYEQYF. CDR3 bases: TGTGCCAGCAGCCAAGATACTAGCGGCTACGAGCAGTACTTC.

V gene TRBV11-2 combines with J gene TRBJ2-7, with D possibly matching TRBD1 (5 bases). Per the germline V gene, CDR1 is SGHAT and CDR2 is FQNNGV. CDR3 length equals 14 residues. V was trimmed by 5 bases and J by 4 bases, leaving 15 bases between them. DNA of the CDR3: TGTGCCAGCAGCGTTACCCGAAGGGGATACGAGCAGTACTTC. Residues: CASSVTRRGYEQYF.

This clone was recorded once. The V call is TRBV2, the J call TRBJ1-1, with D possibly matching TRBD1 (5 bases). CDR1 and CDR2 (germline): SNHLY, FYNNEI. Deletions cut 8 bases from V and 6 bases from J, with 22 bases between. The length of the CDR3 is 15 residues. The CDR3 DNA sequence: TGTGCCAGCGGCGGGGGGGGTACGTTCAGCGCTGAAGCTTTCTTT. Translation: CASGGGGTFSAEAFF.

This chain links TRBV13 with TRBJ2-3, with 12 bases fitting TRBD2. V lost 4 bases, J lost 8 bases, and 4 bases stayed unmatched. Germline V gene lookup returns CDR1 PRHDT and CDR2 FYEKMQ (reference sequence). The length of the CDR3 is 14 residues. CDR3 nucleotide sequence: TGTGCCAGCAGCTCCGGGACTAGCGGGTTTACGCAGTATTTT. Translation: CASSSGTSGFTQYF.

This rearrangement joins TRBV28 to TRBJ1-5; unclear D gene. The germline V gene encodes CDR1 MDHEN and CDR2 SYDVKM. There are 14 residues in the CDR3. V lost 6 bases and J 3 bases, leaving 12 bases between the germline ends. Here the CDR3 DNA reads TGTGCCAGCAGCACCCGGCCAGACAATCAGCCCCAGCATTTT. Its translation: CASSTRPDNQPQHF.

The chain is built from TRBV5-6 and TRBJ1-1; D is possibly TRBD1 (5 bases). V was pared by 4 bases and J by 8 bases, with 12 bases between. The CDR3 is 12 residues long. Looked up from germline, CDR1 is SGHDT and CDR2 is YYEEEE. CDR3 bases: TGTGCCAGCAGCGGGGGATTCTCAGAAGCTTTCTTT. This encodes CASSGGFSEAFF.

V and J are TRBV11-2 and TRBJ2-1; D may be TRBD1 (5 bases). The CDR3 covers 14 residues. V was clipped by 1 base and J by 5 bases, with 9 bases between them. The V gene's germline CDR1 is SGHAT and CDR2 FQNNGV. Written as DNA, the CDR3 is TGTGCCAGCAGCTTAGCAGGGTGGAACAATGAGCAGTTCTTC. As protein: CASSLAGWNNEQFF.

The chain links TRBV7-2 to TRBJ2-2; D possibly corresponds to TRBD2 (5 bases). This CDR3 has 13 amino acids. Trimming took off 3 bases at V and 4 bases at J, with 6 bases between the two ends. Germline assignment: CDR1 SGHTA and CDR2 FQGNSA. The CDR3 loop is CASSFRGTGELFF. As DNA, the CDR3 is TGTGCCAGCAGCTTCCGGGGCACCGGGGAGCTGTTTTTT. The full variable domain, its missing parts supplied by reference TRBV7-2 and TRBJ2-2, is GAGVSQSPSNKVTEKGKDVELRCDPISGHTALYWYRQSLGQGLEFLIYFQGNSAPDKSGLPSDRFSAERTGGSVSTLTIQRTQQEDSAVYLCASSFRGTGELFFGEGSRLTVL.

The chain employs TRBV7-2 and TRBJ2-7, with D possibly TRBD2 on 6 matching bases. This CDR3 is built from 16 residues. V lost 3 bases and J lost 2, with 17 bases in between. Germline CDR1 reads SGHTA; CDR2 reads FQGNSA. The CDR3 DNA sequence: TGTGCCAGCAGCTTTTCGGGGAGCGGGCCCACCTACGAGCAGTACTTC. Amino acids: CASSFSGSGPTYEQYF.